What follows is one T cell receptor (beta chain) and its context. This may be a read error, as it is one base from a much larger clone. The missing conserved phenylalanine or tryptophan at the end of this CDR3 makes a read error likely. Germline CDR1 MNHEY, CDR2 SMNVEV (reference sequence). This CDR3 comprises 24 residues. Unmatched junction bases numbered 43, after V lost 8 bases and J lost 8 bases. The data belong to a study of regulatory T cells in long-lasting Graves disease. Both iRepertoire HTBI primers and Arm-PCR of CDR3 regions were used to build the TCR beta libraries. TCRdb itself ran the multiplex PCR reads through MiXCR, one entry per CDR3 protein. This sample has roughly 420,000 distinct CDR3 sequences; about 15% occur once, and the top ten carry 20% to 25%. Time point given: newly diagnosed GD, antithyroid drugs for less than 3 months. Scientists built the TCR library using RNA that was extracted from PBMCs.

This sample also appeared in a second study, on T cells in Graves' hyperthyroidism and ophthalmopathy. Per that paper: Stability of Graves' hyperthyroidism was defined as absent ophthalmopathy progression within 18 months. Newly diagnosed hyperthyroidism, duration under 2 months, in patients aged 18 to 65. The HTBI primer set served for first-round RT-PCR of the TCR CDR3. Expanded thyroid clonotypes (above 0.001) were mostly also found in blood.

Sample: peripheral blood mononuclear cells (PBMCs), taken at new diagnosis, from a patient treated with antithyroid drugs. The genes are TRBV27 and TRBJ1-1; 8 nucleotides match TRBD1. This sequence was found in a woman under 30 with Graves disease. This CDR3 reads CASPVCNQPLVTLWGQDRFGEAFL. CDR3 nucleotides: TGTGCCAGCCCAGTGTGCAATCAGCCCCTTGTAACATTGTGGGGACAGGATAGATTCGGGGAAGCTTTCCTT.